This entry concerns a single T cell receptor beta chain. Its antigen is not known. Method: immunoSEQ multiplex PCR; TCRdb's copy keeps in-frame clones and lacks some. The sample shows 95,000 to 100,000 clones, approximately 80% of them seen only once. The data originate from a study of OX40 agonist ivuxolimab in advanced cancers. Study context: Cancers in dose escalation were hepatocellular, melanoma, renal cell and head and neck. Age averaged around 59 years (range roughly 20 to 90), and less than 85% were male.

CDR3 size: 11 residues. V shed 1 base and J shed 5 bases, with 0 bases lying between them. Germline V gene lookup returns CDR1 SGHVS and CDR2 FNYEAQ. Whole-study findings and limits: With doses of 0.1-3.0 mg/kg, partial responders showed among the lowest clonal expansion. The antigens recognized by the expanded peripheral T cells, that is their antigen specificity, were not determined.

The chain has TRBV7-6 and TRBJ2-1; D not certain. The sequence derives from an adult with an advanced solid tumor such as melanoma, head and neck, liver or kidney cancer. Sequenced material: CD4+ or CD8+ T cells sorted from blood, taken in a trial of the OX40 agonist ivuxolimab. For the CDR3, the DNA is TGTGCCAGCAGCTTAGACAATGAGCAGTTCTTC. As protein: CASSLDNEQFF.